A single sample gave rise to the 26 T cell receptor beta chains below, sequenced in a study of cytomegalovirus exposure and HLA in healthy donors. Clones were sequenced by immunoSEQ multiplex PCR, and TCRdb holds only the in-frame ones, with some missing. The top ten clones hold around 5.9% of a sample with about 130,000 clones, about 87% of them seen once. Sequenced input: PBMCs. These receptor sequences come from a woman aged 30 to 39 in good health and CMV-seropositive.

The chain couples TRBV7-8 to TRBJ1-1; 8 bases fit TRBD1. V lost 5 bases to trimming and J lost 1 base; unmatched junction nucleotides: 6. The CDR3 is 15 residues long. Germline V CDR1 and CDR2: SGHVS, FQNEAQ. The CDR3 spells CASSPRTGPNTEAFF. Written as DNA, the CDR3 is TGTGCCAGCAGCCCACGGACAGGGCCGAACACTGAAGCTTTCTTT. Full variable domain (remainder filled in from reference TRBV7-8 and TRBJ1-1): GAGVSQSPRYKVAKRGQDVALRCDPISGHVSLFWYQQALGQGPEFLTYFQNEAQLDKSGLPSDRFFAERPEGSVSTLKIQRTQQEDSAVYLCASSPRTGPNTEAFFGQGTRLTVV.

This chain links TRBV2 with TRBJ2-7; D may be TRBD2 (5 bases). V gave up 5 bases and J gave up 3 bases, with 11 bases separating them. The CDR3 length is 13 residues. Germline assignment: CDR1 SNHLY and CDR2 FYNNEI. The DNA for the CDR3 is TGTGCCAGCAGTCCCGGGAATTACTACGAGCAGTACTTC. The encoded protein is CASSPGNYYEQYF.

The V and J genes are TRBV28 and TRBJ2-7; 10 bases fit TRBD1. CDR1 is MDHEN, CDR2 SYDVKM, per germline. The CDR3 spans 14 residues. The V segment lost 4 bases and the J segment 3 bases; nucleotides outside the gene matches: 3. CDR3 in amino acids: CASSSGQGYYEQYF. CDR3 coding DNA: TGTGCCAGCAGTTCGGGACAGGGGTACTACGAGCAGTACTTC.

The genes are TRBV5-6 and TRBJ2-2; D remains unclear. The V end was cut by 2 bases, the J end by 6 bases, with 5 bases between. Germline CDR1 is SGHDT and CDR2 is YYEEEE. The CDR3 is 12 amino acids. The CDR3 here is CASSFGSGELFF. In nucleotides, the CDR3 is TGTGCCAGCAGCTTCGGTTCCGGGGAGCTGTTTTTT.

V gene TRBV6-1 combines with J gene TRBJ2-3; 7 bases are shared with TRBD1. Germline loops: CDR1 MNHNS, CDR2 SASEGT. The CDR3 is 15 amino acids. Trimming at V came to 2 bases and at J to 1 base, leaving 3 bases not matched to a gene. CDR3 protein: CASSEPGQRTDTQYF. The CDR3 bases are TGTGCCAGCAGTGAACCGGGACAGCGCACAGATACGCAGTATTTT.

This chain uses TRBV14 with TRBJ2-3, with TRBD1 identical over 10 bases. Looked up from germline, CDR1 is SGHDN and CDR2 is FVKESK. Unmatched junction bases numbered 8, after V lost 1 base and J lost 10 bases. CDR3 length equals 15 residues. CDR3 nucleotides: TGTGCCAGCAGCCAAGGACAGGGGGCTGCGATCGCGCAGTATTTT. Protein sequence: CASSQGQGAAIAQYF.

This clone was counted a few times. The rearrangement joins TRBV11-1 to TRBJ1-4; 9 bases map to TRBD1. Germline CDR1 reads SGHAT; CDR2 reads FQDESV (reference sequence). The J segment lost 3 bases and the V segment lost 8 bases, leaving 7 bases of the junction unmatched. This CDR3 has 15 amino acids. The CDR3 sequence: CASAKRTGANEKLFF. CDR3 coding DNA: TGTGCCAGCGCGAAAAGGACAGGGGCTAATGAAAAACTGTTTTTT.

The V gene is TRBV5-1, the J gene TRBJ2-5; D gene ambiguous. This CDR3 has 14 amino acids. With 0 bases removed from V and 3 bases from J, the gap between germline ends came to 9 bases. Germline lookup yields CDR1 SGHRS and CDR2 YFSETQ. The CDR3 loop reads CASSLGPTEETQYF. The CDR3 DNA reads TGCGCCAGCAGCTTGGGTCCAACGGAAGAGACCCAGTACTTC.

This rearrangement joins TRBV6-5 to TRBJ1-5; TRBD1 is a possible D gene (6 bases). Per the germline V gene, CDR1 is MNHEY and CDR2 is SVGAGI. The CDR3 totals 13 residues. Trimming shortened V by 6 bases and J by 8 bases, and 14 bases separated the two germline ends. The CDR3 nucleotides read TGTGCCAGCAGGAGGACAGTGATTGAGCCCCAGCATTTT. Translating it yields CASRRTVIEPQHF.

CDR3 bases: TGTGCCAGCAGTGAAGCGGCTGGTTATTATGGGCAGTACTTC. Protein product: CASSEAAGYYGQYF. The chain recombines TRBV2 with TRBJ2-7; D not resolved. This CDR3 is built from 14 residues. From germline, CDR1 is SNHLY and CDR2 FYNNEI. Between the trimmed V and J ends, which lost 0 bases and 9 bases, there was a span of 15 bases.

The rearrangement links TRBV9 to TRBJ2-7; 8 bases match TRBD1. With V trimmed by 3 bases and J by 3 bases, 5 bases remained unmatched. Germline V gene lookup returns CDR1 SGDLS and CDR2 YYNGEE. The CDR3 totals 14 residues. The CDR3 DNA is TGTGCCAGCAGCGCCGGACAGGGTGGCTACGAGCAGTACTTC. This sequence encodes CASSAGQGGYEQYF.

The chain has TRBV10-3 and TRBJ1-2, with D possibly TRBD1 on 6 matching bases. Trimming stripped 5 bases from V and 2 bases from J, with 12 bases between. CDR3 length: 14 amino acids. CDR1 is ENHRY, CDR2 SYGVKD, per germline. In nucleotides, the CDR3 is TGTGCCATCAGTTCGGGACAATCCAACTATGGCTACACCTTC. Translated: CAISSGQSNYGYTF.

The chain uses TRBV18 and TRBJ2-7, with D unclear. V dropped 3 bases and J dropped 4 bases, with 4 bases sitting between them. Germline V gene sequence: CDR1 KGHSH, CDR2 LQKENI. This CDR3 has 11 amino acids. As DNA, the CDR3 is TGTGCCAGCTCACCCCGTTACGAGCAGTACTTC. The encoded protein is CASSPRYEQYF.

V is TRBV29-1 and J is TRBJ1-3; TRBD1 matches at 9 bases. With V trimmed by 5 bases and J by 4 bases, 6 bases remained unmatched. The V gene's germline CDR1 is SQVTM and CDR2 ANQGSEA. This CDR3 has 14 residues. The CDR3 reads CSVPGQGSGNTIYF. The CDR3, as DNA: TGCAGCGTTCCGGGACAGGGTTCGGGAAACACCATATATTTT. Complete variable domain (other parts from reference TRBV29-1 and TRBJ1-3): SAVISQKPSRDICQRGTSLTIQCQVDSQVTMMFWYRQQPGQSLTLIATANQGSEATYESGFVIDKFPISRPNLTFSTLTVSNMSPEDSSIYLCSVPGQGSGNTIYFGEGSWLTVV.

V and J are TRBV27 and TRBJ2-4; TRBD2 is a possible D gene (5 bases). Germline assignment: CDR1 MNHEY and CDR2 SMNVEV (reference sequence). There are 15 residues in the CDR3. Trimming pared 2 bases from V and 3 bases from J, leaving 11 bases between. CDR3: CASSLGSGIKNIQYF. The CDR3 nucleotides read TGTGCCAGCAGTTTAGGTTCGGGGATCAAAAACATTCAGTACTTC.

The chain combines TRBV5-1 with TRBJ2-5, with 7 bases fitting TRBD2. V dropped 1 base and J dropped 5; count of bases not matched to a gene: 11. In germline, CDR1 is SGHRS, CDR2 YFSETQ. CDR3 size: 16 residues. CDR3 bases: TGCGCCAGCAGCTTGAAGGAAGCGGGGCGGCGGGAGACCCAGTACTTC. Its translation: CASSLKEAGRRETQYF.

This chain joins TRBV6-6 and TRBJ2-4; TRBD1 aligns across 10 bases. This CDR3 spans 15 amino acids. Germline V gene lookup returns CDR1 MNHNY and CDR2 SVGAGI (reference sequence). The trim removed 2 bases at V and 4 bases at J, leaving 2 bases unmatched. The CDR3 bases are TGTGCCAGCAGTTACGGGGACAGGGGTAAAAACATTCAGTACTTC. Translation: CASSYGDRGKNIQYF.

The J gene is TRBJ2-2, the V gene TRBV28, with 7 bases identical to TRBD1. The trim removed 3 bases at V and 0 bases at J, leaving 10 bases unmatched. CDR1 and CDR2 (germline): MDHEN, SYDVKM. The CDR3 sequence is 18 residues long. Here the CDR3 DNA reads TGTGCCAGCAGTTTGACCCTGGGGACAGTTACGAACACCGGGGAGCTGTTTTTT. It specifies CASSLTLGTVTNTGELFF.

This chain uses TRBV7-3 with TRBJ2-7; 14 bases agree with TRBD2. This CDR3 spans 15 amino acids. From germline, CDR1 is SGHTA and CDR2 FQGTGA. V shed 4 bases, J shed 6 bases, and the junction held 5 bases outside the gene matches. CDR3: CASSSGTSGRREQYF. Written as DNA, the CDR3 is TGTGCCAGCAGCTCTGGGACTAGCGGGAGACGCGAGCAGTACTTC.

The genes are TRBV5-1 and TRBJ2-7; maybe TRBD1 (6 bases). Trimming took 2 bases from V and 3 from J, leaving 12 bases between them. This CDR3 has 14 residues. Germline CDR1 SGHRS, CDR2 YFSETQ. The DNA for the CDR3 is TGCGCCAGCAGCTTCGGGACAACCTTCTACGAGCAGTACTTC. Encoded protein: CASSFGTTFYEQYF.

This sequence joins TRBV28 and TRBJ1-2, with D uncertain. The V end lost 5 bases, the J end lost 5 bases, and 6 bases lay between the germline ends. The length of the CDR3 is 11 residues. Germline V lookup: CDR1 MDHEN, CDR2 SYDVKM. Here the CDR3 DNA reads TGTGCCAGCAGTCGTACTTATGGCTACACCTTC. It codes for CASSRTYGYTF.

V usage is TRBV2 and J usage is TRBJ2-1, with 11 bases lining up with TRBD2. The CDR3 has 17 residues. Unmatched junction bases numbered 10, after V lost 4 bases and J lost 5 bases. The germline gives CDR1 SNHLY, CDR2 FYNNEI. CDR3 sequence (DNA): TGTGCCAGCAGTGCTCCCCCGACTAGCGGGATGAACAATGAGCAGTTCTTC. Protein product: CASSAPPTSGMNNEQFF.

This clone was seen a single time. V is TRBV7-9 and J is TRBJ2-4, with 13 bases aligning to TRBD2. The CDR3 runs 18 residues. With 2 bases clipped from V and 8 bases from J, the junction kept 12 bases outside the gene matches. Germline assignment: CDR1 SEHNR and CDR2 FQNEAQ (reference sequence). The CDR3 DNA reads as TGTGCCAGCAGCTTAAAGGTGGGACTAGCGGGAAAGGGGGACATTCAGTACTTC. Residues: CASSLKVGLAGKGDIQYF.

The table lists this clone with a count of one. This chain joins TRBV28 and TRBJ2-7; TRBD2 is a possible D gene (5 bases). The CDR3 has 14 amino acids. Germline lookup yields CDR1 MDHEN and CDR2 SYDVKM. With 2 bases removed from V and 3 bases from J, the gap between germline ends came to 11 bases. CDR3 nucleotide sequence: TGTGCCAGCAGTTTAGGACTGAAAGGCTACGAGCAGTACTTC. Its protein product is CASSLGLKGYEQYF.

The chain uses TRBV5-6 and TRBJ2-3; weak D call: TRBD2 (6 bases). Per the germline V gene, CDR1 is SGHDT and CDR2 is YYEEEE. The CDR3 is made up of 16 amino acids. Trimming took off 4 bases at V and 0 bases at J, with 15 bases between the two ends. The CDR3 sequence: CASSGSSVRSTDTQYF. Written as DNA, the CDR3 is TGTGCCAGCAGCGGTTCTAGCGTTCGTAGCACAGATACGCAGTATTTT.

The chain carries TRBV11-3 and TRBJ2-1; 11 bases match TRBD2. The germline V gene encodes CDR1 SGHNT and CDR2 YENEEA. V was clipped by 5 bases and J by 7 bases; unmatched bases: 7. The CDR3 runs 15 residues. The CDR3 is CASSSGLAGGNEQFF. CDR3 nucleotides: TGTGCCAGCAGCAGTGGACTAGCGGGTGGGAATGAGCAGTTCTTC. The whole variable domain, remainder taken from reference TRBV11-3 and TRBJ2-1, is EAGVVQSPRYKIIEKKQPVAFWCNPISGHNTLYWYLQNLGQGPELLIRYENEEAVDDSQLPKDRFSAERLKGVDSTLKIQPAELGDSAVYLCASSSGLAGGNEQFFGPGTRLTVL.